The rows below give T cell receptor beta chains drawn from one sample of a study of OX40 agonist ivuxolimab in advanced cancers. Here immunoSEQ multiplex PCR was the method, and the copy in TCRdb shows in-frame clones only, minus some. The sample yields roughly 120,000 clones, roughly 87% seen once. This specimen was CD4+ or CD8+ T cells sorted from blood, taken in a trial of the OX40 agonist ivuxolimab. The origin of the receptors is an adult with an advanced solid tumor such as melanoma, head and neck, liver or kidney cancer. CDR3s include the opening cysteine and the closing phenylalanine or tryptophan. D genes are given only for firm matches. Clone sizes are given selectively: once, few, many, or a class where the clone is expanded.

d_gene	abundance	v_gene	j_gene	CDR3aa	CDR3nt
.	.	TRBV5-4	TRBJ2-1	CASSSIDWNEQFF	TGTGCCAGCAGCTCCATTGACTGGAATGAGCAGTTCTTC
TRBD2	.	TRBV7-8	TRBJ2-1	CASSRYLSGAPGNEQFF	TGTGCCAGCAGCCGTTATCTGAGCGGGGCCCCCGGAAATGAGCAGTTCTTC
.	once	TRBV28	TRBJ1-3	CASSLPGLVGNTIYF	TGTGCCAGCAGTCTGCCAGGGTTAGTCGGAAACACCATATATTTT
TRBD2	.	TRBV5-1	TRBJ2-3	CASSLDGGRTTDTQYF	TGCGCCAGCAGCTTAGACGGCGGGAGGACCACAGATACGCAGTATTTT
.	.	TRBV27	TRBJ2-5	CASSPVETEETQYF	TGTGCCAGCAGTCCTGTTGAGACAGAAGAGACCCAGTACTTC
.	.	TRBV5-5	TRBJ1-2	CASSLEGLVGGYTF	TGTGCCAGCAGCTTGGAAGGTCTGGTCGGTGGCTACACCTTC
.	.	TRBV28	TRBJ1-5	CASSFGSRGENQPQHF	TGTGCCAGCAGTTTCGGGTCGCGGGGGGAAAATCAGCCCCAGCATTTT
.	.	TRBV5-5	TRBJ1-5	CASSFSQGNQPQHF	TGTGCCAGCAGCTTTTCCCAGGGAAATCAGCCCCAGCATTTT
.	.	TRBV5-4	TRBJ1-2	CASSLQGTTANYGYTF	TGTGCCAGCAGCCTCCAGGGGACAACCGCTAACTATGGCTACACCTTC
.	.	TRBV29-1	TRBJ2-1	CSVEGWGSSYNEQFF	TGCAGCGTTGAAGGCTGGGGGAGCTCCTACAATGAGCAGTTCTTC
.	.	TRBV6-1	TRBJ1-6	CASSDSNNSPLHF	TGTGCCAGCTCGGACAGCAATAATTCACCCCTCCACTTT
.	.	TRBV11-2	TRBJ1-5	CASSLDRDNQPQHF	TGTGCCAGCAGCTTAGACAGGGACAATCAGCCCCAGCATTTT
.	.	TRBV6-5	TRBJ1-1	CASSPTYNTEAFF	TGTGCCAGCAGCCCCACATACAACACTGAAGCTTTCTTT
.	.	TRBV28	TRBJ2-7	CASSLTAPVNYEQYF	TGTGCCAGCAGTCTGACAGCGCCTGTGAACTACGAGCAGTACTTC
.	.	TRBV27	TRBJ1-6	CASSLSAGRRNSPLHF	TGTGCCAGCAGTTTATCGGCAGGGAGAAGGAATTCACCCCTCCACTTT
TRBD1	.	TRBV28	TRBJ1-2	CASSSSRDSNYGYTF	TGTGCCAGCAGTTCCAGCCGGGACAGTAACTATGGCTACACCTTC
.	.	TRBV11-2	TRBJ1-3	CASSHFPKAAGNTIYF	TGTGCCAGCAGCCACTTTCCAAAAGCTGCTGGAAACACCATATATTTT
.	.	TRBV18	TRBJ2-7	CASSPSLLGEQYF	TGTGCCAGCTCACCATCCCTTTTGGGAGAGCAGTACTTC
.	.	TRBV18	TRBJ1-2	CASSLSGTNYGYTF	TGTGCCAGCTCCCTATCCGGGACCAACTATGGCTACACCTTC
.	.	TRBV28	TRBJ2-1	CASSQSGFAYNEQFF	TGTGCCAGCAGTCAGAGCGGGTTTGCCTACAATGAGCAGTTCTTC
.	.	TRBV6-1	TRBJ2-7	CASRQGRSYEQYF	TGTGCCAGCAGACAGGGACGATCCTACGAGCAGTACTTC
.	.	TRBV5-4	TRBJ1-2	CASSRIGSSGQGYTF	TGTGCCAGCAGCCGTATCGGGTCGTCAGGGCAGGGCTACACCTTC
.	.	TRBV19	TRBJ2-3	CASRRTSSTDTQYF	TGTGCCAGTAGGCGGACGTCTAGCACAGATACGCAGTATTTT
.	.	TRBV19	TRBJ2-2	CASRGSGELFF	TGTGCCAGTCGGGGGTCAGGGGAGCTGTTTTTT
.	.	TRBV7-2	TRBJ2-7	CASRYAGRERYEQYF	TGTGCCAGCCGCTACGCAGGACGGGAGAGATACGAGCAGTACTTC
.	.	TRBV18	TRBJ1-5	CASSPLEGSNQPQHF	TGTGCCAGCTCACCATTGGAGGGTAGCAATCAGCCCCAGCATTTT
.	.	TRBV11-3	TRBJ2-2	CASSYYSVSGELFF	TGTGCCAGCAGCTATTACAGTGTTAGCGGGGAGCTGTTTTTT
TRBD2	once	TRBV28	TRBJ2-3	CASTLGGNADTQYF	TGTGCCAGCACCCTGGGGGGGAACGCAGATACGCAGTATTTT
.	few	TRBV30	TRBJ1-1	CAWSVGRVTEAFF	TGTGCCTGGAGTGTAGGCCGGGTTACTGAAGCTTTCTTT
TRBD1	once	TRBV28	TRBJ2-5	CASSPRGQMQETQYF	TGTGCCAGCAGTCCTCGGGGACAGATGCAAGAGACCCAGTACTTC
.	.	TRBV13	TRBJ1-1	CASSSGPSRAEAFF	TGTGCCAGCAGTTCGGGACCCTCTCGGGCTGAAGCTTTCTTT
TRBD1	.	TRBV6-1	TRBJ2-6	CASSGRDRASGANVLTF	TGTGCCAGCAGTGGACGGGACAGGGCCTCTGGGGCCAACGTCCTGACTTTC